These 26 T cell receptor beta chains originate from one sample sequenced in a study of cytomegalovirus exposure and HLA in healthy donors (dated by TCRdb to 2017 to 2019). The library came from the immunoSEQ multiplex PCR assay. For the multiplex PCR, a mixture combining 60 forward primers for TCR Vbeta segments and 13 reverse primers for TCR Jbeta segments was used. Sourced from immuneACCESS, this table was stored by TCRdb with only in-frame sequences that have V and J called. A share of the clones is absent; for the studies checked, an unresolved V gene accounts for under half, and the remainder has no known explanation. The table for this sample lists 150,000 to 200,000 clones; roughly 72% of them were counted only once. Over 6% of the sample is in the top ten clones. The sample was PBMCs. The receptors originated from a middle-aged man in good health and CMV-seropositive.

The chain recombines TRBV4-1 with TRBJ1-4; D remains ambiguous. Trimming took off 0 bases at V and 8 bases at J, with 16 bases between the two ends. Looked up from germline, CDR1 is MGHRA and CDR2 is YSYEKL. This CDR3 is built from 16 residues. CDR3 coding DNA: TGCGCCAGCAGCCAAGAGCCCCTTCGGGAGGGCGAAAAACTGTTTTTT. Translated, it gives CASSQEPLREGEKLFF.

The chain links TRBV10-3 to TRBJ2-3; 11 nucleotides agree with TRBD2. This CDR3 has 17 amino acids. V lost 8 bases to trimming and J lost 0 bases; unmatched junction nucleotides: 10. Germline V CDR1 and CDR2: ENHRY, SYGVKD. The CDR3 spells CAIASLAGGSSTDTQYF. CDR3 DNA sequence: TGTGCCATCGCATCCCTAGCGGGGGGTTCTAGCACAGATACGCAGTATTTT.

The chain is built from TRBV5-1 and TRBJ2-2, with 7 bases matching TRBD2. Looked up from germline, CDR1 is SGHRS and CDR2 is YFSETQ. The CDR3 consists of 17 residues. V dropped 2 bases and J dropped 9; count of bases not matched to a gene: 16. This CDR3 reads CASSLVPGPGGTWELFF. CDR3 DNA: TGCGCCAGCAGCTTAGTTCCCGGACCGGGGGGTACCTGGGAGCTGTTTTTT.

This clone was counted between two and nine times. In DNA, the CDR3 is TGTGCCAGCAGTCCCTCCTTCCAGCGGGAGCATTTGGACATTCAGTACTTC. It encodes CASSPSFQREHLDIQYF. The rearrangement links TRBV27 to TRBJ2-4; 8 positions match TRBD2. This CDR3 spans 17 amino acids. The J segment lost 8 bases and the V segment lost 5 bases, leaving 17 bases of the junction unmatched. Germline V gives CDR1 MNHEY, CDR2 SMNVEV (reference sequence).

For the CDR3, the DNA is TGCGCCAGCAGTCCCGGACAGGAGGGGTACACCTTC. Translation gives CASSPGQEGYTF. The chain carries TRBV5-1 and TRBJ1-2; 7 positions match TRBD1. Germline-derived CDR1 and CDR2 are SGHRS and YFSETQ. The CDR3 has 12 amino acids. J gave up 11 bases and V 5 bases, and 9 bases lay outside the gene matches.

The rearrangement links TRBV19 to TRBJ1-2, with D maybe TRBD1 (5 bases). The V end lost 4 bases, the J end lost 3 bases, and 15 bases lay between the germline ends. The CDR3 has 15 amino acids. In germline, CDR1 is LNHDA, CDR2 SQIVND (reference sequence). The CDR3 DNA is TGTGCCAGTAGTACGCTTCTCGACAGAGACTATGGCTACACCTTC. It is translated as CASSTLLDRDYGYTF.

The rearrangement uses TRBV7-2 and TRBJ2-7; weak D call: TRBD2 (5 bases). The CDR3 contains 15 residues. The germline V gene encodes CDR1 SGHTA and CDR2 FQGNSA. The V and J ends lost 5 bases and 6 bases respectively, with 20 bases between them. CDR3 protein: CASSVGLVPPFEQYF. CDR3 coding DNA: TGTGCCAGCAGCGTTGGACTCGTACCCCCTTTCGAGCAGTACTTC. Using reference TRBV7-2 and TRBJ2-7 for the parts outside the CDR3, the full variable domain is GAGVSQSPSNKVTEKGKDVELRCDPISGHTALYWYRQSLGQGLEFLIYFQGNSAPDKSGLPSDRFSAERTGGSVSTLTIQRTQQEDSAVYLCASSVGLVPPFEQYFGPGTRLTVT.

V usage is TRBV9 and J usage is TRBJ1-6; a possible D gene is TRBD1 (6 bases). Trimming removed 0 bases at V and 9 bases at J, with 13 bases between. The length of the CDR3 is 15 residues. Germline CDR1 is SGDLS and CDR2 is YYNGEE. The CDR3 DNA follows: TGTGCCAGCAGCGTAGAGGGGGGGATCTCTTCACCCCTCCACTTT. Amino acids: CASSVEGGISSPLHF.

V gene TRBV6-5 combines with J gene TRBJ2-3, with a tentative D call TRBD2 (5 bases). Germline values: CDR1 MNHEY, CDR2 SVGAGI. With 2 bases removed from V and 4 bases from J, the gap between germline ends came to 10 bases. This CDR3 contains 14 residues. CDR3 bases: TGTGCCAGCAGTTACCCCGGGATCCCAGATACGCAGTATTTT. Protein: CASSYPGIPDTQYF.

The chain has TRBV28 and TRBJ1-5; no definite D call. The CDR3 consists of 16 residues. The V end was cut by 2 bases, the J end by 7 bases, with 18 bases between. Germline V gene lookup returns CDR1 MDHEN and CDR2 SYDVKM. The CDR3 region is CASSLEGSQIPQPQHF. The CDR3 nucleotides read TGTGCCAGCAGTTTAGAGGGATCCCAGATTCCCCAGCCCCAGCATTTT.

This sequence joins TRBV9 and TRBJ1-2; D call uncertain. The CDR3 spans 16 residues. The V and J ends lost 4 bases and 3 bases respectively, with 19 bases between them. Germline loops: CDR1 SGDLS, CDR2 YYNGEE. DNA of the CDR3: TGTGCCAGCAGCCTATCAAGCGACGGAGTTTACTATGGCTACACCTTC. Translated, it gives CASSLSSDGVYYGYTF.

The CDR3 DNA is TGTGCCATCAGTGCTCCGGGACAATTTTCCTACGAGCAGTACTTC. This translates into CAISAPGQFSYEQYF. The chain recombines TRBV10-3 with TRBJ2-7, with a possible D match to TRBD1 (6 bases). Germline-derived CDR1 and CDR2 are ENHRY and SYGVKD. This CDR3 contains 15 residues. The V gene lost 4 bases and the J gene lost 1 base, with 14 bases spanning the gap.

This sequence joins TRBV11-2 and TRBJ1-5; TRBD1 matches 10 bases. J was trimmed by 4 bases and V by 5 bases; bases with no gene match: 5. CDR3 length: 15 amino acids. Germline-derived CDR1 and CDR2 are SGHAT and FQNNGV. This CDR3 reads CASSKGQGPNQPQHF. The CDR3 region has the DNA TGTGCCAGCAGCAAGGGACAGGGGCCTAATCAGCCCCAGCATTTT.

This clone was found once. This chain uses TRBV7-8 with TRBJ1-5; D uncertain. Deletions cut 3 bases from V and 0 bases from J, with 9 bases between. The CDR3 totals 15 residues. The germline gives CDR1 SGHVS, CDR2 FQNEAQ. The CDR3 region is CASSFGRISNQPQHF. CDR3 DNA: TGTGCCAGCAGCTTCGGCAGGATTAGCAATCAGCCCCAGCATTTT.

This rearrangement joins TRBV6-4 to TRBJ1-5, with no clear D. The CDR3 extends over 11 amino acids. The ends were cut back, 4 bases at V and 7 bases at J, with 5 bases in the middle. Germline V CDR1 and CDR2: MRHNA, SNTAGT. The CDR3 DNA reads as TGTGCCAGCAGTGCGGGGCAGCCCCAGCATTTT. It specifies CASSAGQPQHF.

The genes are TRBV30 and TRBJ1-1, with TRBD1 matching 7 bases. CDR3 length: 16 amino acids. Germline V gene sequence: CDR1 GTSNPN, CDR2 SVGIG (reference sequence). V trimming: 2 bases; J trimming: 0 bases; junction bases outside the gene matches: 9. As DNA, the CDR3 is TGTGCCTGGAGTTATGGGGCTACAGGGGTGAACACTGAAGCTTTCTTT. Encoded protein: CAWSYGATGVNTEAFF.

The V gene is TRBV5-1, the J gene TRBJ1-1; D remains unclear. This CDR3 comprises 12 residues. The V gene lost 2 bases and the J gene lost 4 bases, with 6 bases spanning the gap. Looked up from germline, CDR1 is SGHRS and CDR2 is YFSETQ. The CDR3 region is CASSFEGTEAFF. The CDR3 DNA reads TGCGCCAGCAGCTTTGAGGGCACTGAAGCTTTCTTT.

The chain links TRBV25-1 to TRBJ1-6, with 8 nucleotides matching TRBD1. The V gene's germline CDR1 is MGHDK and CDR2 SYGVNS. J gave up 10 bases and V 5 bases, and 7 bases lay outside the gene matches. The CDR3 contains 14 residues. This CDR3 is CASSPQGARSPLHF. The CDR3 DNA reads TGTGCCAGCAGTCCCCAGGGGGCGCGGTCACCCCTCCACTTT.

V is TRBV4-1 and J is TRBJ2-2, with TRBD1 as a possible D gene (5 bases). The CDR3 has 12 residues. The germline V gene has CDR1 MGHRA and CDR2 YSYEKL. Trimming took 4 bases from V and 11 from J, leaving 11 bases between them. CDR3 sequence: CASSLRRAELFF. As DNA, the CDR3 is TGCGCCAGCAGCCTTCGCAGGGCCGAGCTGTTTTTT.

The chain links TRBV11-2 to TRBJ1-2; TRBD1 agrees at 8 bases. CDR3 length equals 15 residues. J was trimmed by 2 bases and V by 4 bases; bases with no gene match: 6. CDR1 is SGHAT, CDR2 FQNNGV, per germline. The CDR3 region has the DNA TGTGCCAGCAGCTCACTGGGACAGGAGAACTATGGCTACACCTTC. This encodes CASSSLGQENYGYTF.

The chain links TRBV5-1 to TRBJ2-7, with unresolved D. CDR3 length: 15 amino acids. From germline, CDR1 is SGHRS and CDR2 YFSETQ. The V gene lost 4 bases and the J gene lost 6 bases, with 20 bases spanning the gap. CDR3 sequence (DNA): TGCGCCAGCAGCCCCGTTCTAGGTTCCCCGCCCGAGCAGTACTTC. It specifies CASSPVLGSPPEQYF.

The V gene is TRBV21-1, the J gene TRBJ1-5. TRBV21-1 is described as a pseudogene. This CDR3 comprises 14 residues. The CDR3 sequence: CASTKRGGSQPQHF. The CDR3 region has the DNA TGTGCCAGCACCAAACGTGGGGGGAGTCAGCCCCAGCATTTT.

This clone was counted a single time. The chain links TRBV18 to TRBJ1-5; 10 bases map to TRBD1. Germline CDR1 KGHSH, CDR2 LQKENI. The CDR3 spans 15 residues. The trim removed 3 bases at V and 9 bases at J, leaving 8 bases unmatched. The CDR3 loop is CASSPRGQGSPPQHF. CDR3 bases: TGTGCCAGCTCACCCCGGGGACAGGGGAGTCCGCCCCAGCATTTT.

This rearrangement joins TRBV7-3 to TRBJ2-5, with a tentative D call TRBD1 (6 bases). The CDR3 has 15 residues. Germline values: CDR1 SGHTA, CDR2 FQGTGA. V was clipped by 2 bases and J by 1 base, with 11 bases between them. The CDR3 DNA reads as TGTGCCAGCAGCTTAGAAGGGACAATCCAAGAGACCCAGTACTTC. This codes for CASSLEGTIQETQYF.

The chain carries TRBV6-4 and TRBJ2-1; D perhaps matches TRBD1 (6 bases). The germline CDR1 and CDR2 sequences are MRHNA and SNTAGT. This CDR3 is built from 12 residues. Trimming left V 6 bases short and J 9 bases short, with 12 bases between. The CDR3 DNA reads TGTGCCAGCAGCGATACAGGGATTGAGCAGTTCTTC. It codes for CASSDTGIEQFF.

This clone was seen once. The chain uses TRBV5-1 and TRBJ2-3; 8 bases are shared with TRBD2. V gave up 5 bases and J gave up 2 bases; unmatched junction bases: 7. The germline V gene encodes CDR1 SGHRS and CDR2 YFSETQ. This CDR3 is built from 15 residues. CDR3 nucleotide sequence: TGCGCCAGCAGTTCCCTCGGGGGGGACACAGATACGCAGTATTTT. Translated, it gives CASSSLGGDTDTQYF.